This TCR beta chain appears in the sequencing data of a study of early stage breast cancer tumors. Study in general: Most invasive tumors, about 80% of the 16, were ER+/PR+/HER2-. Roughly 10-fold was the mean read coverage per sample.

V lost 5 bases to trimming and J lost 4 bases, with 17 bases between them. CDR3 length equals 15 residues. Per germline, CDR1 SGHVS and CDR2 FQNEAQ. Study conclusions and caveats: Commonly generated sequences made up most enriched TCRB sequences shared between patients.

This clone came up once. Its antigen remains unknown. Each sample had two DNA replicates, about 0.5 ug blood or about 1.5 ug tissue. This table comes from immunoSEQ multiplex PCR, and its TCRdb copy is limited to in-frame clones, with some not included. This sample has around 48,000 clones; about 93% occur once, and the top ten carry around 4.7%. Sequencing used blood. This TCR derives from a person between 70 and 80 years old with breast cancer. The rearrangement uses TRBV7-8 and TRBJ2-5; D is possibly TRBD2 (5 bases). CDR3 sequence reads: CASSLNGLAGETQYF. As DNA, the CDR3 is TGTGCCAGCAGCCTTAACGGCCTAGCCGGAGAGACCCAGTACTTC.